Shown below are 13 T cell receptor beta chains from a single sample sequenced in a study of T cells after yellow fever vaccination. TCRdb re-derived calls from the 5' RACE reads in MiXCR, one entry per CDR3 protein. The repertoire holds fewer than 400,000 distinct CDR3 sequences, around 6.4% seen once, with over 14% in the top ten. Specimen: PBMCs, collected 5 days after the yellow fever booster vaccination. Receptor source: a man aged 25 to 45 who received the YFV17D yellow fever vaccine.

The rearrangement uses TRBV5-4 and TRBJ2-3; D is unclear. Deletions cut 6 bases from V and 5 bases from J, with 4 bases between. The V gene's germline CDR1 is SGHNT and CDR2 YYREEE (reference sequence). The length of the CDR3 is 10 residues. CDR3 in DNA: TGTGCCAGCATAGAAGATACGCAGTATTTT. Translating gives CASIEDTQYF.

The sample holds a few counts of this clonotype. CDR3 nucleotides: TGTGCCAGCAGTTTAGAGGGACTATATTACACAGATACGCAGTATTTT. It specifies CASSLEGLYYTDTQYF. V gene TRBV27 combines with J gene TRBJ2-3; 7 positions match TRBD2. The CDR3 runs to 16 residues. Germline-derived CDR1 and CDR2 are MNHEY and SMNVEV (reference sequence). V was pared by 2 bases and J by 2 bases, with 7 bases of the junction left unmatched.

This clonotype was recorded at least ten times. The V call is TRBV20-1, the J call TRBJ2-1; possibly TRBD2 for D (5 bases). The V gene's germline CDR1 is DFQATT and CDR2 SNEGSKA (reference sequence). V gave up 2 bases and J gave up 9 bases, with 20 bases separating them. The CDR3 is 15 residues long. In DNA, the CDR3 is TGCAGTGCTAGACCTCCCTCGATAGCGAGCTCTGAGCAGTTCTTC. Translation: CSARPPSIASSEQFF.

This clonotype was seen repeatedly, ten times or more. CDR3 nucleotide sequence: TGTGCCAGCAGCTTAGGAGGGCAACATGGCTACACCTTC. Its translation: CASSLGGQHGYTF. The chain uses TRBV7-2 and TRBJ1-2, with D unclear. CDR3 length equals 13 residues. Germline CDR1 reads SGHTA; CDR2 reads FQGNSA. The V end lost 1 base, the J end lost 6 bases, and 9 bases lay between the germline ends.

This clonotype came up a few times. The chain links TRBV14 to TRBJ2-2; D is unclear. The V gene lost 1 base and the J gene lost 0 bases, with 15 bases spanning the gap. The CDR3 is 18 residues long. Germline V gene sequence: CDR1 SGHDN, CDR2 FVKESK. CDR3 nucleotide sequence: TGTGCCAGCAGCCAAGTAGATATGGGTTGGGCGAACACCGGGGAGCTGTTTTTT. Encoded protein: CASSQVDMGWANTGELFF.

This clonotype was counted only a few times. The rearrangement links TRBV20-1 to TRBJ2-1; TRBD2 agrees at 8 bases. CDR1 is DFQATT and CDR2 is SNEGSKA in the germline V gene (reference sequence). With V trimmed by 0 bases and J by 7 bases, 11 bases remained unmatched. This CDR3 region has 16 residues. The CDR3: CSARDRPAGVGNEQFF. The CDR3 DNA follows: TGCAGTGCTAGAGATCGCCCAGCGGGAGTAGGAAATGAGCAGTTCTTC.

This clonotype was seen a handful of times. The chain combines TRBV7-2 with TRBJ2-7, with D perhaps TRBD2 (6 bases). The CDR3 sequence is 14 residues long. Germline loops: CDR1 SGHTA, CDR2 FQGNSA. V dropped 5 bases and J dropped 6 bases, with 17 bases sitting between them. CDR3 in amino acids: CASSPRPGVAEQYF. CDR3 nucleotides: TGTGCCAGCAGCCCACGTCCGGGGGTAGCCGAGCAGTACTTC. Complete variable domain (other parts from reference TRBV7-2 and TRBJ2-7): GAGVSQSPSNKVTEKGKDVELRCDPISGHTALYWYRQSLGQGLEFLIYFQGNSAPDKSGLPSDRFSAERTGGSVSTLTIQRTQQEDSAVYLCASSPRPGVAEQYFGPGTRLTVT.

The CDR3 bases are TGTGCCAGCAGCGTGGGTACAGATAATCAGCCCCAGCATTTT. It translates to CASSVGTDNQPQHF. V usage is TRBV9 and J usage is TRBJ1-5; D is ambiguous. CDR3 length: 14 amino acids. CDR1 is SGDLS and CDR2 is YYNGEE in the germline V gene. With 2 bases removed from V and 4 bases from J, the gap between germline ends came to 10 bases.

In this sample, this clonotype turned up many times. The chain combines TRBV6-5 with TRBJ2-3; D ambiguous. The CDR3 runs to 14 residues. The germline CDR1 and CDR2 sequences are MNHEY and SVGAGI. V lost 0 bases, J lost 6 bases, and 10 bases lay in between. The chain's CDR3 is CASSYSDTPDTQYF. As DNA, the CDR3 is TGTGCCAGCAGTTACTCCGATACCCCGGATACGCAGTATTTT.

Worth noting for this clonotype: This clone may be a read error of a much larger clone one base away. V and J are TRBV5-1 and TRBJ2-4; D possibly corresponds to TRBD2 (6 bases). The ends were cut back, 7 bases at V and 5 bases at J, with 19 bases in the middle. The CDR3 covers 15 residues. Germline loops: CDR1 SGHRS, CDR2 YFSETQ. The CDR3 here is CASAPPGGSQNIQYF. Written as DNA, the CDR3 is TGCGCCAGCGCCCCTCCCGGAGGGTCCCAAAACATTCAGTACTTC.

With respect to this clonotype: A clone one base away is much larger, so this may be a read error. V usage is TRBV6-1 and J usage is TRBJ2-1; TRBD1 might be the D (6 bases). In germline, CDR1 is MNHNS, CDR2 SASEGT. This CDR3 has 15 amino acids. The CDR3 here is CASRSLAGAYSEQFF. CDR3 nucleotides: TGTGCCAGCAGGTCCCTTGCAGGGGCCTACAGTGAGCAGTTCTTC.

The table lists this clonotype with many counts. The genes are TRBV29-1 and TRBJ1-4; 7 bases agree with TRBD1. V lost 7 bases, J lost 6 bases, and 5 bases stayed unmatched. There are 12 residues in the CDR3. CDR1 and CDR2 (germline): SQVTM, ANQGSEA. The CDR3 loop reads CSAGQPYEKLFF. CDR3 nucleotides: TGCAGCGCGGGACAGCCGTATGAAAAACTGTTTTTT.

This chain uses TRBV6-1 with TRBJ2-4; a weak D match, TRBD1 (6 bases). V was trimmed by 5 bases and J by 0 bases, leaving 14 bases between them. This CDR3 comprises 16 residues. From germline, CDR1 is MNHNS and CDR2 SASEGT. CDR3 nucleotides: TGTGCCAGCAGTAAGGACAGCTCACTAGCCAAAAACATTCAGTACTTC. Its protein is CASSKDSSLAKNIQYF.